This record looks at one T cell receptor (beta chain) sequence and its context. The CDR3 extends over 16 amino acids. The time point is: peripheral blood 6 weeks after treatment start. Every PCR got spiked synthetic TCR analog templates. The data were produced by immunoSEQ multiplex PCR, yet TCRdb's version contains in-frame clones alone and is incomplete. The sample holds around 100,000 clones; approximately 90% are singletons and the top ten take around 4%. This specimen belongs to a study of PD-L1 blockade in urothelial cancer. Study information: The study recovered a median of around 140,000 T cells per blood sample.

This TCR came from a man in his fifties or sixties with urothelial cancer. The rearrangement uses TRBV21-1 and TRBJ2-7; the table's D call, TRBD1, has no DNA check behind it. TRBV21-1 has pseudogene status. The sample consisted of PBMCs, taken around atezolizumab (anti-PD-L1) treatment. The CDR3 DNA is TGTGCCAGCAGCAGAGGACAGGAGACTTTCTCCTACGAGCAGTACTTC. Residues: CASSRGQETFSYEQYF.